The 3 T cell receptor beta chains presented below share a single source sample, sequenced in a study of blood T cell repertoires in COVID-19. Measured with immunoSEQ multiplex PCR; TCRdb has only the in-frame clones, and not every one. The table has 200,000 or so clones, 70% to 90% seen once. Material: PBMCs or T cells enriched from blood (not recorded which). All receptors come from a woman aged 40 to 50 with acute COVID-19.

The chain carries TRBV3-1 (or the pseudogene TRBV3-2) and TRBJ2-3, with TRBD2 matching 8 bases. CDR1 is LGHDT, CDR2 YNNKEL, per germline (reference sequence). V lost 4 bases and J lost 6; bases outside the gene matches: 12. The CDR3 spans 16 residues. The CDR3 here is CASSPRGRVAGDTQYF. CDR3 nucleotide sequence: TGTGCCAGCAGCCCCCGAGGGAGGGTAGCGGGGGATACGCAGTATTTT.

The chain combines TRBV6-6 with TRBJ2-2; D is undetermined. The V end was cut by 6 bases, the J end by 6 bases, with 8 bases between. CDR3 length: 12 residues. Germline V gene lookup returns CDR1 MNHNY and CDR2 SVGAGI (reference sequence). CDR3 nucleotide sequence: TGTGCCAGCAGCCACTCGTCCGGGGAGCTGTTTTTT. It codes for CASSHSSGELFF.

This chain uses TRBV5-6 with TRBJ2-5; 9 nucleotides match TRBD2. The germline V gene has CDR1 SGHDT and CDR2 YYEEEE. The trim removed 2 bases at V and 2 bases at J, leaving 7 bases unmatched. The CDR3 loop spans 16 amino acids. The CDR3 loop reads CASSFRTSVPQETQYF. The DNA for the CDR3 is TGTGCCAGCAGCTTCCGGACTAGCGTCCCACAAGAGACCCAGTACTTC.